The clone carrying this T cell receptor beta chain was recorded a few times. In germline, CDR1 is ENHRY, CDR2 SYGVKD. V shed 5 bases and J shed 3 bases, with 13 bases lying between them. The length of the CDR3 is 14 residues. This entry belongs to a study of cytomegalovirus exposure and HLA in healthy donors. PCR was performed using 60 Vbeta and 13 Jbeta primers. The data were produced by immunoSEQ multiplex PCR, yet TCRdb's version contains in-frame clones alone and is incomplete. The table records under 150,000 clones, roughly four fifths of them present only once. The source of this sequence is a human donor in good health. J is TRBJ1-2 and V is TRBV10-3; D may be TRBD1 (5 bases). Sequenced input: PBMCs. The chain's CDR3 is CAISQRGVDYGYTF. CDR3 DNA sequence: TGTGCCATCAGTCAAAGGGGTGTGGACTATGGCTACACCTTC.